The rows below give T cell receptor beta chains drawn from one sample of a study of shared clonotypes between healthy human individuals. The repertoire was sequenced with immunoSEQ multiplex PCR; TCRdb's copy has only in-frame clones and lacks some. This table has 2.3 million or so clones, over 90% appearing once. The sample consisted of naive CD4+ T cells from PBMCs. All receptors come from a man between 18 and 35 years old in good health. Some clones in this sample may be carry-over from other donors' samples. The CDR3 runs from the conserved cysteine through the conserved F or W. The D gene is left open where the match is weak. Rows may omit the clone size; those that give it use once, few, many or a size class.

v_gene,d_gene,abundance,j_gene,CDR3aa,CDR3nt
TRBV5-1,-,-,TRBJ2-3,CASSSQSTDTQYF,TGCGCCAGCAGCTCTCAGAGCACAGATACGCAGTATTTT
TRBV11-2,TRBD2,-,TRBJ2-3,CASSFTGLAGGRSPDTQYF,TGTGCCAGCAGCTTCACGGGACTAGCGGGAGGGCGATCCCCAGATACGCAGTATTTT
TRBV27,TRBD2,-,TRBJ2-2,CASSRRTSGSYGGELFF,TGTGCCAGCAGTCGACGGACTAGCGGGAGTTATGGCGGGGAGCTGTTTTTT
TRBV4-2,TRBD1,-,TRBJ1-1,CASSQQLTGVNTEAFF,TGTGCCAGCAGCCAACAATTGACAGGGGTCAACACTGAAGCTTTCTTT
TRBV19,TRBD1,-,TRBJ2-7,CASSIEGWVVGTASYEQYF,TGTGCCAGTAGTATAGAAGGCTGGGTAGTCGGGACAGCATCCTACGAGCAGTACTTC
TRBV2,-,-,TRBJ2-1,CASSEGPNYNEQFF,TGTGCCAGCAGTGAGGGGCCCAACTACAATGAGCAGTTCTTC
TRBV9,TRBD2,-,TRBJ2-3,CASSPGGGGRNTDTQYF,TGTGCCAGCAGCCCCGGTGGGGGCGGGAGGAACACAGATACGCAGTATTTT
TRBV4-1,-,-,TRBJ1-6,CASSQEFQGAGNSPLHF,TGCGCCAGCAGCCAAGAGTTCCAGGGCGCTGGAAATTCACCCCTCCACTTT
TRBV28,TRBD1,-,TRBJ2-6,CASTPGGLISGANVLTF,TGTGCCAGCACTCCAGGGGGATTAATCTCTGGGGCCAACGTCCTGACTTTC
TRBV6-1,-,-,TRBJ1-5,CASSERPSGNQPQHF,TGTGCCAGCAGTGAACGACCATCTGGCAATCAGCCCCAGCATTTT
TRBV7-6,TRBD1,once,TRBJ1-1,CASSLRGQGGNTEAFF,TGTGCCAGCAGCTTAAGGGGACAGGGGGGTAACACTGAAGCTTTCTTT
TRBV21-1,-,-,TRBJ2-1,CASRDGPYNEQFF,TGTGCCAGCCGGGACGGACCCTACAATGAGCAGTTCTTC
TRBV4-3,-,-,TRBJ1-1,CASSLTGSLNTEAFF,TGCGCCAGCAGCCTGACAGGTTCCTTGAACACTGAAGCTTTCTTT
TRBV6-1,-,once,TRBJ2-5,CASSGRVRETQYF,TGTGCCAGCAGTGGCAGGGTCCGAGAGACCCAGTACTTC
TRBV29-1,-,-,TRBJ1-5,CSVEGHGDQPQHF,TGCAGCGTTGAAGGGCACGGCGATCAGCCCCAGCATTTT
TRBV9,-,-,TRBJ1-5,CASSVARPQGNQPQHF,TGTGCCAGCAGCGTAGCTCGTCCCCAGGGCAATCAGCCCCAGCATTTT
TRBV28,TRBD2,-,TRBJ2-7,CASSLSSGRSSYEQYF,TGTGCCAGCAGTTTATCGAGCGGGAGGAGCTCCTACGAGCAGTACTTC
TRBV6-5,-,-,TRBJ2-1,CASSYRTASYNEQFF,TGTGCCAGCAGTTACAGGACAGCCTCCTACAATGAGCAGTTCTTC
TRBV9,-,-,TRBJ2-7,CASSVASGHLYEQYF,TGTGCCAGCAGCGTAGCGAGCGGCCACCTCTACGAGCAGTACTTC
TRBV5-1,-,-,TRBJ2-7,CASSLAVGARDEQYF,TGCGCCAGCAGCTTGGCCGTTGGGGCTCGAGACGAGCAGTACTTC
TRBV30,-,-,TRBJ2-2,CAWSVLGVTGELFF,TGTGCCTGGAGTGTACTAGGGGTCACCGGGGAGCTGTTTTTT
TRBV19,-,once,TRBJ2-7,CASSSGSGEYEQYF,TGTGCCAGTAGTAGTGGGTCAGGGGAATACGAGCAGTACTTC
TRBV25-1,-,-,TRBJ1-1,CASSQYWGNTEAFF,TGTGCCAGCAGCCAGTACTGGGGGAACACTGAAGCTTTCTTT
TRBV4-2,TRBD2,-,TRBJ2-5,CASSQEGGRKETQYF,TGTGCCAGCAGCCAAGAGGGCGGGAGGAAAGAGACCCAGTACTTC
TRBV4-3,TRBD2,-,TRBJ2-7,CASSHPIAGGPSLAYEQYF,TGCGCCAGCAGCCACCCAATAGCGGGAGGGCCGAGTCTGGCCTACGAGCAGTACTTC
TRBV2,TRBD2,-,TRBJ2-7,CASSLGLAGYEQYF,TGTGCCAGCAGCCTCGGACTAGCGGGGTACGAGCAGTACTTC
TRBV19,-,few,TRBJ2-7,CASSRGLSYEQYF,TGTGCCAGTAGTAGAGGACTATCATACGAGCAGTACTTC
TRBV10-1,TRBD1,-,TRBJ2-3,CASSETGGTDTQYF,TGCGCCAGCAGTGAGACAGGGGGGACAGATACGCAGTATTTT
TRBV5-1,-,-,TRBJ1-5,CASSLGGGQPQHF,TGCGCCAGCAGCTTGGGAGGGGGGCAGCCCCAGCATTTT
TRBV2,-,-,TRBJ2-5,CASSVNSQETQYF,TGTGCCAGCAGTGTGAACAGCCAAGAGACCCAGTACTTC
TRBV28,TRBD1,-,TRBJ2-7,CASALPGTGAYEQYF,TGTGCCAGCGCTTTGCCCGGGACAGGGGCGTACGAGCAGTACTTC
TRBV7-9,-,-,TRBJ1-1,CASSLQGSTEAFF,TGTGCCAGCAGCTTACAGGGTAGCACTGAAGCTTTCTTT
TRBV5-4,TRBD1,-,TRBJ2-2,CASSSGQDRGGELFF,TGTGCCAGCAGCTCCGGACAGGACCGGGGCGGGGAGCTGTTTTTT
TRBV11-1,-,-,TRBJ2-1,CASSLVSGHNEQFF,TGTGCCAGCAGCTTAGTAAGTGGGCACAATGAGCAGTTCTTC
TRBV2,-,-,TRBJ1-2,CASSEGESNYGYTF,TGTGCCAGCAGTGAGGGAGAGTCTAACTATGGCTACACCTTC
TRBV4-2,TRBD2,-,TRBJ2-5,CASSQNPDTGGRWETQYF,TGTGCCAGCAGCCAAAACCCCGACACCGGCGGGAGGTGGGAGACCCAGTACTTC
TRBV2,TRBD1,once,TRBJ2-7,CASSQPGQGGYEQYF,TGTGCCAGCAGCCAACCGGGACAGGGGGGCTACGAGCAGTACTTC
TRBV7-3,-,-,TRBJ2-3,CASSLAASTDTQYF,TGTGCCAGCAGCTTAGCGGCTAGCACAGATACGCAGTATTTT
TRBV5-1,TRBD1,-,TRBJ2-7,CASSLSPGTGSYEQYF,TGCGCCAGCAGCCTGAGTCCTGGGACAGGGTCCTACGAGCAGTACTTC
TRBV5-1,TRBD1,-,TRBJ1-1,CASSLSGTGNTEAFF,TGCGCCAGCAGCTTGTCCGGGACAGGGAACACTGAAGCTTTCTTT
TRBV28,-,-,TRBJ1-4,CASSPGTFNEKLFF,TGTGCCAGCAGTCCAGGGACTTTTAATGAAAAACTGTTTTTT
TRBV10-3,-,-,TRBJ2-2,CATRASTGELFF,TGTGCCACCAGGGCCTCCACCGGGGAGCTGTTTTTT
TRBV7-6,TRBD1,-,TRBJ1-6,CASSLAGRGRESPLHF,TGTGCCAGCAGCTTAGCGGGAAGGGGGCGAGAGTCACCCCTCCACTTT
TRBV28,-,-,TRBJ1-2,CASSVGGRVGYTF,TGTGCCAGCAGCGTGGGCGGACGGGTTGGCTACACCTTC
TRBV25-1,-,-,TRBJ2-7,CASNPSGATYEQYF,TGTGCCAGCAACCCGAGCGGCGCAACCTACGAGCAGTACTTC
TRBV2,TRBD2,-,TRBJ2-5,CASRPRTSQETQYF,TGTGCCAGCCGACCCCGGACTAGCCAAGAGACCCAGTACTTC
TRBV5-4,TRBD2,-,TRBJ2-1,CASSVSGASYNEQFF,TGTGCCAGCAGCGTTAGCGGGGCCTCCTACAATGAGCAGTTCTTC
TRBV4-1,-,-,TRBJ1-2,CASSQDFEGINYGYTF,TGCGCCAGCAGCCAAGATTTCGAAGGGATTAACTATGGCTACACCTTC
TRBV5-1,TRBD2,-,TRBJ2-1,CASSLDGRAGRAEQFF,TGCGCCAGCAGCTTGGATGGGAGGGCCGGACGGGCTGAGCAGTTCTTC
TRBV2,TRBD2,-,TRBJ2-1,CASSEPMLADQRGEQFF,TGTGCCAGCAGTGAGCCCATGCTAGCGGACCAGCGGGGTGAGCAGTTCTTC
TRBV27,TRBD2,-,TRBJ2-5,CASRRGTSVLGETQYF,TGTGCCAGCAGGAGAGGAACTAGCGTTCTGGGAGAGACCCAGTACTTC
TRBV28,TRBD1,-,TRBJ1-4,CASSRPGQGYEKLFF,TGTGCCAGCAGTCGTCCGGGACAGGGGTACGAAAAACTGTTTTTT
TRBV2,-,-,TRBJ1-6,CASSEWSAYSYNSPLHF,TGTGCCAGCAGTGAGTGGTCCGCCTACTCCTATAATTCACCCCTCCACTTT
TRBV5-1,TRBD2,-,TRBJ2-1,CASSPGLAGEGEQFF,TGCGCCAGCAGCCCGGGACTAGCGGGAGAGGGCGAGCAGTTCTTC